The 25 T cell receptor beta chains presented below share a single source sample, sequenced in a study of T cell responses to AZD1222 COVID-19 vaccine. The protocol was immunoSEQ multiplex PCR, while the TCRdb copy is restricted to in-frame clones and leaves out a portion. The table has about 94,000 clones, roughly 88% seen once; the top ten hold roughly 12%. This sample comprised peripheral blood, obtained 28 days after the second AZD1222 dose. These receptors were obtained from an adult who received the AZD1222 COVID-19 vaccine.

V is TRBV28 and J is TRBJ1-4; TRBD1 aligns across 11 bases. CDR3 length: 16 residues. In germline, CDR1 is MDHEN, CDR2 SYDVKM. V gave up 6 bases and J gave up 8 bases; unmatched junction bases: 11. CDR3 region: CASSLFVGQGGEKLFF. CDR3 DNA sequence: TGTGCCAGCAGCCTCTTCGTGGGACAGGGGGGGGAAAAACTGTTTTTT.

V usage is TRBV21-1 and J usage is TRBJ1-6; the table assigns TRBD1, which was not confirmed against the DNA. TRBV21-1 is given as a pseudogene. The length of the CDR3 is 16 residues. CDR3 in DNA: TGTGCCAGCAGCAAAGTAGACAGGGGGATAAGATCACCCCTCCACTTT. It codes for CASSKVDRGIRSPLHF.

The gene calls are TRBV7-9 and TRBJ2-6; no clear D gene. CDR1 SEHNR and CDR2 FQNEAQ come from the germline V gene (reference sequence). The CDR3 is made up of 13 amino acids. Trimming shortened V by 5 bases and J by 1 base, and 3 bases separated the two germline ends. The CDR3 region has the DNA TGTGCCAGCAGCCCGTCTGGGGCCAACGTCCTGACTTTC. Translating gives CASSPSGANVLTF.

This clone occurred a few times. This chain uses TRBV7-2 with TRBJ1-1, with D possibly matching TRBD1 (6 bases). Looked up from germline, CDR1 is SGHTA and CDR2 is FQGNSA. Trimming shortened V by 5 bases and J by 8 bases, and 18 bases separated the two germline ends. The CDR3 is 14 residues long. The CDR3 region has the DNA TGTGCCAGCAGCCCCGACGGGGGCTCCCCCGAAGCTTTCTTT. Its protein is CASSPDGGSPEAFF.

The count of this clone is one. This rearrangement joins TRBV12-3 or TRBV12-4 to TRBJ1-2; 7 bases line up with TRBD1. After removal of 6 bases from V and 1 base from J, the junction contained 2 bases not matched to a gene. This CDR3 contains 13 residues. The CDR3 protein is CASSRDSNYGYTF. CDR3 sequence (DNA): TGTGCCAGCAGCCGGGACAGTAACTATGGCTACACCTTC.

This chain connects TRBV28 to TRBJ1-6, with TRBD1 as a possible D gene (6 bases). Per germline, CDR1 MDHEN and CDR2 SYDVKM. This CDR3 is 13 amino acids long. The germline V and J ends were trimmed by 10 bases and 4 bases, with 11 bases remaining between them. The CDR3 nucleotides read TGTGCCACCTTACAGGGATATAATTCACCCCTCCACTTT. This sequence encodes CATLQGYNSPLHF. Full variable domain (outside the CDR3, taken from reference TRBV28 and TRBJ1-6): DVKVTQSSRYLVKRTGEKVFLECVQDMDHENMFWYRQDPGLGLRLIYFSYDVKMKEKGDIPEGYSVSREKKERFSLILESASTNQTSMYLCATLQGYNSPLHFGNGTRLTVT.

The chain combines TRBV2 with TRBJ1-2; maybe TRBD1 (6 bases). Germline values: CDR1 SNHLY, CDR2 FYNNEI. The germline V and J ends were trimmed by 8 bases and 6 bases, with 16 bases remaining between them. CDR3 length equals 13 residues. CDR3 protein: CASLDSLRHGYTF. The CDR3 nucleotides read TGTGCCAGCCTGGACAGCCTGAGGCATGGCTACACCTTC. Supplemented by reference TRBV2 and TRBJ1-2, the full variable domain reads EPEVTQTPSHQVTQMGQEVILRCVPISNHLYFYWYRQILGQKVEFLVSFYNNEISEKSEIFDDQFSVERPDGSNFTLKIRSTKLEDSAMYFCASLDSLRHGYTFGSGTRLTVV.

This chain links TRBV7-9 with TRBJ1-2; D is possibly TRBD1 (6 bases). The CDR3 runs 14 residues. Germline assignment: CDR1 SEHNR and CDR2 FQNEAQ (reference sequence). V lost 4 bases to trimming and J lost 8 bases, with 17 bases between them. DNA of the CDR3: TGTGCCAGCAGCTACATAGAGAACAGGGTCGGCTACACCTTC. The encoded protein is CASSYIENRVGYTF.

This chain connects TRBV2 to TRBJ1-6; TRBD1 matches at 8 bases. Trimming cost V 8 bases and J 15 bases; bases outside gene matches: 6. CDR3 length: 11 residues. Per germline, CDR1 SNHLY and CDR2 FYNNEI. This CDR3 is CASRQGANLHF. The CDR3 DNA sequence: TGTGCCAGCCGCCAGGGGGCCAACCTCCACTTT. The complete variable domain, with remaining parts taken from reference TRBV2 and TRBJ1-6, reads EPEVTQTPSHQVTQMGQEVILRCVPISNHLYFYWYRQILGQKVEFLVSFYNNEISEKSEIFDDQFSVERPDGSNFTLKIRSTKLEDSAMYFCASRQGANLHFGNGTRLTVT.

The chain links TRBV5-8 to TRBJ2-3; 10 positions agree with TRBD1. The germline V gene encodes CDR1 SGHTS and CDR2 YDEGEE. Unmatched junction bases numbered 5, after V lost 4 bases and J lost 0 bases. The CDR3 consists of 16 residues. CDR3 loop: CASSRQGAMSTDTQYF. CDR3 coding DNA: TGTGCCAGCAGCAGACAGGGGGCTATGAGCACAGATACGCAGTATTTT.

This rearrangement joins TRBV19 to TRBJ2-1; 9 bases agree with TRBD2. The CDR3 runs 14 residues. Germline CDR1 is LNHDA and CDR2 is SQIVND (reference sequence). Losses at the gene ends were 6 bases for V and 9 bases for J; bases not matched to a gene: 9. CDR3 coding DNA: TGTGCCAGTAGACCGCCGGGACTAGCTAGTGAGCAGTTCTTC. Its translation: CASRPPGLASEQFF.

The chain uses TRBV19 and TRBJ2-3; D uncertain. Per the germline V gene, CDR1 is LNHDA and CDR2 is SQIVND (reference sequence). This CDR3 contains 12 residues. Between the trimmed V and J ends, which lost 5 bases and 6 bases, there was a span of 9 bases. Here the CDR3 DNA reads TGTGCCAGTAGTGCACGGTGGGATACGCAGTATTTT. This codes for CASSARWDTQYF.

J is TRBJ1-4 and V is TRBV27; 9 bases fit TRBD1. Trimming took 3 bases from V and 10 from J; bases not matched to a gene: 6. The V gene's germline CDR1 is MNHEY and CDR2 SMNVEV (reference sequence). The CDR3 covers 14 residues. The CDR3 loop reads CASSLGQGFGKLFF. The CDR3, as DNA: TGTGCCAGCAGTTTGGGACAGGGATTCGGAAAACTGTTTTTT.

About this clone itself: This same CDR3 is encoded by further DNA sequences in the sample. The chain's CDR3 is CASSPSSYEQYF. The CDR3 coding sequence is TGTGCCAGCAGTCCCAGCTCCTACGAGCAGTACTTC. The V gene is TRBV12-3 or TRBV12-4, the J gene TRBJ2-7; D is ambiguous. V was clipped by 5 bases and J by 0 bases, with 5 bases between them. The CDR3 runs to 12 residues.

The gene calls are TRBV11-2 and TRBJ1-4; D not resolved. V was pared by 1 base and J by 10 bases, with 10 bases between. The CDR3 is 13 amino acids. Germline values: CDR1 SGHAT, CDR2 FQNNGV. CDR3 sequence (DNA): TGTGCCAGCAGCTTAGGTCGGGAAGCAAAACTGTTTTTT. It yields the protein CASSLGREAKLFF.

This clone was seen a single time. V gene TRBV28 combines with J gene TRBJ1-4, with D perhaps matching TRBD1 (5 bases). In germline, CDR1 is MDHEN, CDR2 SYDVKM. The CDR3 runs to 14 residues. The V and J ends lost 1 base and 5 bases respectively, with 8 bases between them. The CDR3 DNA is TGTGCCAGCAGTTTATTTACAGGAAATGAAAAACTGTTTTTT. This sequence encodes CASSLFTGNEKLFF.

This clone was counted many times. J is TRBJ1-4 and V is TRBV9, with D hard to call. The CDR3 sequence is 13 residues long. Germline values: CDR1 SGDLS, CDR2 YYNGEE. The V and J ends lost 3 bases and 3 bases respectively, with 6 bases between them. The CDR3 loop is CASSERPNEKLFF. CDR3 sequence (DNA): TGTGCCAGCAGCGAACGACCTAATGAAAAACTGTTTTTT.

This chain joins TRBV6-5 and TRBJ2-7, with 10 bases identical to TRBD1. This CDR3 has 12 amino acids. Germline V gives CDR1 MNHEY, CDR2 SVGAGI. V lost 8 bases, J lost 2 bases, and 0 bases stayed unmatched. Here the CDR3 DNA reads TGTGCCAGCGGGACAGGGGCCTACGAGCAGTACTTC. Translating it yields CASGTGAYEQYF.

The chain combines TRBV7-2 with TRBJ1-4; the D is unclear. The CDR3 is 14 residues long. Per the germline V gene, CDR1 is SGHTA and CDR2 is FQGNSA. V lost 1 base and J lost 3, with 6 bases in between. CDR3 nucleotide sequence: TGTGCCAGCAGCTTAGATAAGGCTAATGAAAAACTGTTTTTT. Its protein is CASSLDKANEKLFF. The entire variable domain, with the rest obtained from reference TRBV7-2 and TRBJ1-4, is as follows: GAGVSQSPSNKVTEKGKDVELRCDPISGHTALYWYRQSLGQGLEFLIYFQGNSAPDKSGLPSDRFSAERTGGSVSTLTIQRTQQEDSAVYLCASSLDKANEKLFFGSGTQLSVL.

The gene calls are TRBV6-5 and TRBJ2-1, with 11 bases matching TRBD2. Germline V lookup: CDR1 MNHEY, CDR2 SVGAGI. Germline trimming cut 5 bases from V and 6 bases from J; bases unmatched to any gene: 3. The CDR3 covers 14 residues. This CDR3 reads CASSMGLAANEQFF. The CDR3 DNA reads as TGTGCCAGCAGTATGGGACTAGCGGCCAATGAGCAGTTCTTC.

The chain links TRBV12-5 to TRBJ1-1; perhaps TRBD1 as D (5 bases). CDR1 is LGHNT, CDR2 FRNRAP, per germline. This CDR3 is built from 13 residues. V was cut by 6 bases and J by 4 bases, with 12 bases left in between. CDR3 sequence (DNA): TGTGCTAGTGGCCTCACGGGGGGCACTGAAGCTTTCTTT. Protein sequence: CASGLTGGTEAFF. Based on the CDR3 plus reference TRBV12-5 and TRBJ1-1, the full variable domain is DARVTQTPRHKVTEMGQEVTMRCQPILGHNTVFWYRQTMMQGLELLAYFRNRAPLDDSGMPKDRFSAEMPDATLATLKIQPSEPRDSAVYFCASGLTGGTEAFFGQGTRLTVV.

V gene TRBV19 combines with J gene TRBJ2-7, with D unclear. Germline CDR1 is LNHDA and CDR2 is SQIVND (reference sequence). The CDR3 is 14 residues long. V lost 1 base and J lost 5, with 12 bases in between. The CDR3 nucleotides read TGTGCCAGTAGTATAGGAAGGGATCGCCACGAGCAGTACTTC. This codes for CASSIGRDRHEQYF.

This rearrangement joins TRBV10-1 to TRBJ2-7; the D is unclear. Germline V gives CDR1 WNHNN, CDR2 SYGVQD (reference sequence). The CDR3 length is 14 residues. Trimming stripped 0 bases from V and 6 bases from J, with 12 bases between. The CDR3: CASSESQAQSEQYF. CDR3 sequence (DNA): TGCGCCAGCAGTGAGTCGCAGGCCCAGAGCGAGCAGTACTTC.

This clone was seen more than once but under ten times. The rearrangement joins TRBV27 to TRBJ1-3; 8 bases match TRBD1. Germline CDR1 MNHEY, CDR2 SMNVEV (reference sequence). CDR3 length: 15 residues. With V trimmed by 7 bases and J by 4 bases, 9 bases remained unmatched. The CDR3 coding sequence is TGTGCCAGCAAAATAGCAGGGGGCGAGGGAAACACCATATATTTT. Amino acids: CASKIAGGEGNTIYF.

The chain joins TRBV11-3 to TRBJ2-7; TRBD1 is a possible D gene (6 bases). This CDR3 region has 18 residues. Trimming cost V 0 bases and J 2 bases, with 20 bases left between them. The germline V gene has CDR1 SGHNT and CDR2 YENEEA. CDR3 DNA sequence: TGTGCCAGCAGCTTAGACCCCCTAGGAGCAGGGGTCCCCTACGAGCAGTACTTC. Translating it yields CASSLDPLGAGVPYEQYF.